This record looks at one T cell receptor beta chain sequence and its context. What it binds is not known. This sample is part of a study of vaccination effects on CD4 cells after COVID-19. Assay: immunoSEQ multiplex PCR; the TCRdb copy retains only in-frame clones and omits some. This sample yields about 69,000 clones, of which 76% are seen a single time; approximately 0.95% belongs to the top ten. Sequencing followed a ViraFEST assay step that expanded antigen-specific CD4+ T cells with viral peptide pools. Isolating CD4+ T cells followed around nine days of culture. Participants were vaccinated with two doses of either the BNT162b2 or mRNA-1273 vaccine. There are 17 residues in the CDR3. Germline CDR1 and CDR2: SGHRS and YFSETQ. Trimming stripped 1 base from V and 5 bases from J, with 21 bases between.

This specimen was CD4+ T cells from PBMCs cultured with HCoV-OC43 spike peptides, taken after COVID-19 vaccination. The subset is: HCoV-OC43 spike overlapping peptide pool stimulation. The sequence derives from a human donor who received a COVID-19 vaccine. The chain links TRBV5-1 to TRBJ2-5; D might be TRBD1 (6 bases). The CDR3 loop is CASSLQPGQWKKETQYF. CDR3 DNA: TGCGCCAGCAGCTTGCAACCTGGACAGTGGAAGAAGGAGACCCAGTACTTC.